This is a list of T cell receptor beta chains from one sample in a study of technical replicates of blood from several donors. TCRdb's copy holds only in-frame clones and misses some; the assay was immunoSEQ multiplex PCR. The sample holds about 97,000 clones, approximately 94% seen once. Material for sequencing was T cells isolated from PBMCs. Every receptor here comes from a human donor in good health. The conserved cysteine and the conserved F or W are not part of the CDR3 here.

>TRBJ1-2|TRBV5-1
ASSAGQGDGYT
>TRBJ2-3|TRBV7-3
ASSEFGTAFTDTQY
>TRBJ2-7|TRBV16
ASSQFKGPVEQY
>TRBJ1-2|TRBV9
ASSHPQAQRAGYT
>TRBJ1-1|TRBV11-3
ASSLVGDTEAF
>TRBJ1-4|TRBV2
ASSGLGTNEKLF
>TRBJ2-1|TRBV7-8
ASSWTFFSPRDSYNEQF
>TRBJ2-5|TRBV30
AWRWEYQETQY
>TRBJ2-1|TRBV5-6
ASSRPSGFSYNEQF
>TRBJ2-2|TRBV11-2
ASSPGTVKNTGELF
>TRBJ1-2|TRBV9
ASSPGDPSYGYT
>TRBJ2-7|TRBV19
ASSFAGSGVDEQY
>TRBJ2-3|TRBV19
ASAGPTDTQY
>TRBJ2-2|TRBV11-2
ASSLGALANTGELF
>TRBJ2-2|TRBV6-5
ASSYTGFTGELF
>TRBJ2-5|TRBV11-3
ASSLDPLWSEGTQY
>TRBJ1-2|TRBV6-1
ASSQGVQLYGYT
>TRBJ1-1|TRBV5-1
ASSSDAGVGNTEAF
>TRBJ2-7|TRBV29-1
SISGGSSYEQY
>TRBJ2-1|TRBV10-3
AISPKAGGAYNEQF
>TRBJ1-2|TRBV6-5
ASSSPTANYGYT
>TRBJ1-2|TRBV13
ASSLWIWRVDDYGYT
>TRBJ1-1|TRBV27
ASSLSRGGTEAF
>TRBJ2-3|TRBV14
ASSTKRAATDTQY
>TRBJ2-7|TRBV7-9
ASSLTGNGEQY
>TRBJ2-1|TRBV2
ASSRTSGNNEQF
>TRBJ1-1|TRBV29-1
SVEEGWGNTEAF
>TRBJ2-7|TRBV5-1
ASSTSGRSTNEQY
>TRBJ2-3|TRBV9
ASSVGTVSTDTQY
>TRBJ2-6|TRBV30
AWRRGGTRTGANVLT
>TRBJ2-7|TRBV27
ASSFGRGPYEQY
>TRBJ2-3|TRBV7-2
ASSSIMGWVAGVEDTQY
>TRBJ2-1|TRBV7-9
ASSPRDSPYNEQF
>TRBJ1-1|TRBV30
ACSPQGSEAF
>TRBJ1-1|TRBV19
ASMGQENTEAF
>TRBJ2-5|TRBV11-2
ASSPVAGGPETQY